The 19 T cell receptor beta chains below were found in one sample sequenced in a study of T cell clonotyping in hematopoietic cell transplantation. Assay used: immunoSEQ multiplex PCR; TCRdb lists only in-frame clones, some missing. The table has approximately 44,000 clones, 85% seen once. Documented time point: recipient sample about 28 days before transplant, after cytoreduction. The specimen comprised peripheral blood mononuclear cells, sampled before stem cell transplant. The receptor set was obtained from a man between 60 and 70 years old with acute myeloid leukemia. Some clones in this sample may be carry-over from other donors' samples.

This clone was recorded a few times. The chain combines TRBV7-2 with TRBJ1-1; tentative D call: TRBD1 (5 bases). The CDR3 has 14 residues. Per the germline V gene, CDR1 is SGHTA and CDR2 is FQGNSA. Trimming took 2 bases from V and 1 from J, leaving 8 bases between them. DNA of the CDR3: TGTGCCAGCAGCTTAATCGGGGGGAACACTGAAGCTTTCTTT. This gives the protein CASSLIGGNTEAFF.

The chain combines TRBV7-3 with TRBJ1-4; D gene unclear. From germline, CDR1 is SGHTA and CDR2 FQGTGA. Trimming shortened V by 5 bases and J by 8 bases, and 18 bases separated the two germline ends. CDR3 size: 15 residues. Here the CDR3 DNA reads TGTGCCAGCAGCGCTTCCTCCCGGTTTGGGGAAAAACTGTTTTTT. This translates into CASSASSRFGEKLFF.

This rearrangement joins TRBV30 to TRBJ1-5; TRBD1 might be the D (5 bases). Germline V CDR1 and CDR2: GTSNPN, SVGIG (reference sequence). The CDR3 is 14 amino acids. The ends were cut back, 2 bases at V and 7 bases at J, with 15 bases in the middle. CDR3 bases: TGTGCCTGGAGTCCCCGGGGGGGGGAACAGCCCCAGCATTTT. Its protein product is CAWSPRGGEQPQHF.

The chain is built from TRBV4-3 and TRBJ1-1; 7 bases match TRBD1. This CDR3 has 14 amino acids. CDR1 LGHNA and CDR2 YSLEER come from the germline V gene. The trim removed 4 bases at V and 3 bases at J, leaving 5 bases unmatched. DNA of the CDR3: TGCGCCAGCAGCCTATTCACAGGGGACACTGAAGCTTTCTTT. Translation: CASSLFTGDTEAFF.

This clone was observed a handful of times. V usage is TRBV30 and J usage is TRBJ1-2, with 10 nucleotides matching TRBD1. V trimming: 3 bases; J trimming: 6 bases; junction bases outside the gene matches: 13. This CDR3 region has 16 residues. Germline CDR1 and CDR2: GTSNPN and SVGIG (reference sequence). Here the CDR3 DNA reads TGTGCCTGGAGGTCCCGACAGGGGGCCCCTATCCATGGCTACACCTTC. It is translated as CAWRSRQGAPIHGYTF. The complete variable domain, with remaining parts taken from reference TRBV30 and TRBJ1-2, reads SQTIHQWPATLVQPVGSPLSLECTVEGTSNPNLYWYRQAAGRGLQLLFYSVGIGQISSEVPQNLSASRPQDRQFILSSKKLLLSDSGFYLCAWRSRQGAPIHGYTFGSGTRLTVV.

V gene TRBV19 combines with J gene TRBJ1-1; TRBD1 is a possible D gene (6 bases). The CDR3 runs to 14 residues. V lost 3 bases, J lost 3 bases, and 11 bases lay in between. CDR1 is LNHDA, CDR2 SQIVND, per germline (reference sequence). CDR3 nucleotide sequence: TGTGCCAGTAGTATCCTAGGGGGACACACTGAAGCTTTCTTT. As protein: CASSILGGHTEAFF. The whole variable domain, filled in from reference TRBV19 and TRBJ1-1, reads DGGITQSPKYLFRKEGQNVTLSCEQNLNHDAMYWYRQDPGQGLRLIYYSQIVNDFQKGDIAEGYSVSREKKESFPLTVTSAQKNPTAFYLCASSILGGHTEAFFGQGTRLTVV.

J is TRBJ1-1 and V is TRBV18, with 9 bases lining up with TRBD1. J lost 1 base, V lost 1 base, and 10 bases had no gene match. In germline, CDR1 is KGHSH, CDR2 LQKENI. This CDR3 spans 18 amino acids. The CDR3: CASSPLEIQGAGNTEAFF. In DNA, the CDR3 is TGTGCCAGCTCACCACTCGAGATACAGGGGGCTGGGAACACTGAAGCTTTCTTT.

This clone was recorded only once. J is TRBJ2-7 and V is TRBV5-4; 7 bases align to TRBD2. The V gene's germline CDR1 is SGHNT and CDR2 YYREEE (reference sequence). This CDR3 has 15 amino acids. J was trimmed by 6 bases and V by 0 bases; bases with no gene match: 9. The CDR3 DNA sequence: TGTGCCAGCAGCTTGGGCTTCCGGGGAGGGATCGAGCAGTACTTC. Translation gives CASSLGFRGGIEQYF.

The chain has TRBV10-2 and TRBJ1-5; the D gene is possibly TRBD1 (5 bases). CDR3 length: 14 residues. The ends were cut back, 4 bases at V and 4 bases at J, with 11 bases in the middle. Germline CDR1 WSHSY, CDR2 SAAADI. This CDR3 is CASSVLGGNQPQHF. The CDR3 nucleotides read TGCGCCAGCAGTGTTTTGGGGGGGAATCAGCCCCAGCATTTT.

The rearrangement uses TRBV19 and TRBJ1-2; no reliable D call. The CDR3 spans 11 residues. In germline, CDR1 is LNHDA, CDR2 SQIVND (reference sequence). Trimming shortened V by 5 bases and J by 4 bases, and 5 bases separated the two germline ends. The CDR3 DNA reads TGTGCCAGTAGTTTTACCTATGGCTACACCTTC. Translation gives CASSFTYGYTF.

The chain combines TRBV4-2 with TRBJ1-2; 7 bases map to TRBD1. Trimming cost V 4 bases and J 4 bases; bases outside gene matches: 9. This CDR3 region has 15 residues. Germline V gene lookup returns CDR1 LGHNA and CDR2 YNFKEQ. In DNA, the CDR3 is TGTGCCAGCAGCCCACCGGGACAGCCCGTCTATGGCTACACCTTC. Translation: CASSPPGQPVYGYTF.

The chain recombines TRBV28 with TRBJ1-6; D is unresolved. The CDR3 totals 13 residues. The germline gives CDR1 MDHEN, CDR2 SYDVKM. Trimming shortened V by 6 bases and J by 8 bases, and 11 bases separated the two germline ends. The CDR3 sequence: CASSLRRDSPLHF. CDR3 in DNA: TGTGCCAGCAGCCTCCGGCGGGATTCACCCCTCCACTTT.

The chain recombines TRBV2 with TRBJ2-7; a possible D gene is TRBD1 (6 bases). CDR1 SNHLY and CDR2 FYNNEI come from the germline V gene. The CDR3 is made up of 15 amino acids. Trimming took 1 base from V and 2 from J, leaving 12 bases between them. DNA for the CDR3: TGTGCCAGCAGTGAAGAACAGGGCCCGACCTACGAGCAGTACTTC. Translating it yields CASSEEQGPTYEQYF.

For the CDR3, the DNA is TGTGCCAGTAGTGATCCGGGTGAAAAACTGTTTTTT. It translates to CASSDPGEKLFF. This rearrangement joins TRBV19 to TRBJ1-4; D unresolved. CDR1 is LNHDA and CDR2 is SQIVND in the germline V gene (reference sequence). V shed 5 bases and J shed 7 bases, with 8 bases lying between them. The CDR3 sequence is 12 residues long.

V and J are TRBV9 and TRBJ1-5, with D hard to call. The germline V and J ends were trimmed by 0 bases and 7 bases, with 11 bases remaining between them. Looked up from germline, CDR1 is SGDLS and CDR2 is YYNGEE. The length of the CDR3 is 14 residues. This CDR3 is CASSVGVGGQPQHF. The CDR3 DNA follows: TGTGCCAGCAGCGTAGGAGTGGGTGGGCAGCCCCAGCATTTT.

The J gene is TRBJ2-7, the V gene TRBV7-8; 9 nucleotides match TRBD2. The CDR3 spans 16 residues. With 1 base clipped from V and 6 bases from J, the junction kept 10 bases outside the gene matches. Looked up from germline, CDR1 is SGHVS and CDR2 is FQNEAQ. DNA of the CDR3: TGTGCCAGCAGCTTAGGGCCGGGGACTAGCTATCCCGAGCAGTACTTC. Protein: CASSLGPGTSYPEQYF. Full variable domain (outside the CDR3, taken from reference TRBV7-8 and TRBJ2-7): GAGVSQSPRYKVAKRGQDVALRCDPISGHVSLFWYQQALGQGPEFLTYFQNEAQLDKSGLPSDRFFAERPEGSVSTLKIQRTQQEDSAVYLCASSLGPGTSYPEQYFGPGTRLTVT.

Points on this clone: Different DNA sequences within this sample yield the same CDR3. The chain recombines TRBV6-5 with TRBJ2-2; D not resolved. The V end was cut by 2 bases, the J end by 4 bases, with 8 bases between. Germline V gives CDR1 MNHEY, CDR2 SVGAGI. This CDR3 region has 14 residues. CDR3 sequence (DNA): TGTGCCAGCAGTTACGATAGTGGCACCGGGGAGCTGTTTTTT. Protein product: CASSYDSGTGELFF.

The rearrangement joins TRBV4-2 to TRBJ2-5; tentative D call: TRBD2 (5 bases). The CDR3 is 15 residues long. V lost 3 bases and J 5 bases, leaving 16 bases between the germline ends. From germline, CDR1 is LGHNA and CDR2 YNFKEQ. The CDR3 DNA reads TGTGCCAGCAGCCAGGAGCCCGGGGTGCGGGAGACCCAGTACTTC. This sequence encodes CASSQEPGVRETQYF.

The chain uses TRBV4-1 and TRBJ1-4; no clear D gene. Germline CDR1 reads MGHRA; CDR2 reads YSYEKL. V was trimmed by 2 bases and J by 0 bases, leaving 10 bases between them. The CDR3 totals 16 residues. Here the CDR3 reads CASSQSSLSTNEKLFF. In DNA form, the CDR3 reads TGCGCCAGCAGCCAATCTTCCCTTTCAACTAATGAAAAACTGTTTTTT.